This TCR beta chain was identified during a study of beta chain features in type 1 diabetes. For this clone: Antigen unknown.

What was sequenced were expressed TCRB transcripts, since all of the isolated RNA had been reverse transcribed. This table comes from immunoSEQ multiplex PCR, and its TCRdb copy is limited to in-frame clones, with some not included. The sample includes some 280,000 clones, roughly an eighth seen only once; the top ten take under 0.02%. Notes on the study in general: Researchers report that Type 1 diabetes patients had moderately but significantly shorter TCRB CDR3s across all four CD4+ subsets. Compared to healthy donors, patients appeared to have naive, central memory and Treg TCRB repertoires that were more alike.

The sample was naive CD4+ T cells from blood. The source is a man younger than 40 with type 1 diabetes.

This chain's CDR3 is CASSSGLAGELFF. The CDR3 region has the DNA TGTGCCAGCAGCTCGGGACTAGCCGGGGAGCTGTTTTTT. The rearrangement uses TRBV9 and TRBJ2-2, with TRBD2 matching over 8 bases. This CDR3 is built from 13 residues. CDR1 is SGDLS and CDR2 is YYNGEE in the germline V gene. Losses at the gene ends were 4 bases for V and 6 bases for J; bases not matched to a gene: 2.